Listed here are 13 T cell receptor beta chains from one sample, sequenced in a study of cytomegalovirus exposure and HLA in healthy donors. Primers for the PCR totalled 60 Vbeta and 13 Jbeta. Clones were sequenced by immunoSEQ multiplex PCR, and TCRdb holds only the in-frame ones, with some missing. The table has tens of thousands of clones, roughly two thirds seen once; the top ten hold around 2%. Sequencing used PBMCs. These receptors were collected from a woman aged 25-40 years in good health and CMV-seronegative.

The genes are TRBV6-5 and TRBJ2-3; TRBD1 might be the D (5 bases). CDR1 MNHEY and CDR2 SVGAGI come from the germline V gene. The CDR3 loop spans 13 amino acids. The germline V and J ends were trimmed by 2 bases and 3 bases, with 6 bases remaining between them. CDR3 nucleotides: TGTGCCAGCAGTTACAGGGGAACAGATACGCAGTATTTT. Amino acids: CASSYRGTDTQYF.

The CDR3 DNA is TGTGCCAGCCAGGGACATCGTGATTCACCCCTCCACTTT. It codes for CASQGHRDSPLHF. This chain uses TRBV25-1 with TRBJ1-6; D perhaps matches TRBD1 (6 bases). V lost 8 bases and J lost 8, with 13 bases in between. Germline loops: CDR1 MGHDK, CDR2 SYGVNS. This CDR3 contains 13 residues.

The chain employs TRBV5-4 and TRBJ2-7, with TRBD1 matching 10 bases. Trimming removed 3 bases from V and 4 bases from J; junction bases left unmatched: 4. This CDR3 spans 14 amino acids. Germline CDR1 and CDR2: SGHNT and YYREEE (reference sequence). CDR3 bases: TGTGCCAGCAGCTACTGGGACAGGGGATACGAGCAGTACTTC. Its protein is CASSYWDRGYEQYF.

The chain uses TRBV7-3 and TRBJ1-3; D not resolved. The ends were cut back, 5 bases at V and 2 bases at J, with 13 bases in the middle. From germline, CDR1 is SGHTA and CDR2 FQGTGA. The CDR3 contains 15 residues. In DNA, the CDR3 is TGTGCCAGCAGCCTCGCTGACTACCCTGGAAACACCATATATTTT. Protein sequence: CASSLADYPGNTIYF.

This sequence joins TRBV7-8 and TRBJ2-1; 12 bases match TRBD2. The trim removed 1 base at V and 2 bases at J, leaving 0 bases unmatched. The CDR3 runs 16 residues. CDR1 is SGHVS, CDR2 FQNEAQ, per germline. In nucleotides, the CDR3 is TGTGCCAGCAGCTTAGGGACTAGCGGGGCCTACAATGAGCAGTTCTTC. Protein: CASSLGTSGAYNEQFF.

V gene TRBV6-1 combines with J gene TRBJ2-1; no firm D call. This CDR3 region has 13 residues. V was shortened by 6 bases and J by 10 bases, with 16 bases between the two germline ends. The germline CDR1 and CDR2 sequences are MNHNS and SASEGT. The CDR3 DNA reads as TGTGCCAGCAGATCAGACAAGTGGCGAGAGCAGTTCTTC. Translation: CASRSDKWREQFF.

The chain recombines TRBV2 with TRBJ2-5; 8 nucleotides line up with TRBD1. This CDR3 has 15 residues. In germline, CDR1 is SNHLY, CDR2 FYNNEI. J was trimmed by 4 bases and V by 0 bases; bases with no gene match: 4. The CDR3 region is CASSEARTGRETQYF. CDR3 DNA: TGTGCCAGCAGTGAAGCGAGGACAGGGAGAGAGACCCAGTACTTC.

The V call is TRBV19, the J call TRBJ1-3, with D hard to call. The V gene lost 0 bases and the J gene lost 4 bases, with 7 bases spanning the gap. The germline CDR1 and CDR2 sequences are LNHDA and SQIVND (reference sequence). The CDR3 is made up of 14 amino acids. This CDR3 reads CASSIDLEGNTIYF. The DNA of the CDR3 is TGTGCCAGTAGTATAGATCTCGAGGGAAACACCATATATTTT.

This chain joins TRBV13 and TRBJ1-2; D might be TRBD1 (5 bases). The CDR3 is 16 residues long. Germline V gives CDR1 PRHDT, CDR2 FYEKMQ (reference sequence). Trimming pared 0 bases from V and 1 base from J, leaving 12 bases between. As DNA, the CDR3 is TGTGCCAGCAGCTTAGGGGGACTCGGCAGTAACTATGGCTACACCTTC. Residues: CASSLGGLGSNYGYTF.

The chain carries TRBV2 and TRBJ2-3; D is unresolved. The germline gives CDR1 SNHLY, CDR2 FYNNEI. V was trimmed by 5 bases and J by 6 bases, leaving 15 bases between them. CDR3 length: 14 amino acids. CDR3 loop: CASSMESSWDTQYF. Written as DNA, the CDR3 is TGTGCCAGCAGTATGGAGAGCAGCTGGGATACGCAGTATTTT.

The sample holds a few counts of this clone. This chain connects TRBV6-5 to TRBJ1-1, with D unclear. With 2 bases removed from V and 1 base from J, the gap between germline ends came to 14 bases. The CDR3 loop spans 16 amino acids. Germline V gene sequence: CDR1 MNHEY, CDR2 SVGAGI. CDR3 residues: CASSYQTTPTNTEAFF. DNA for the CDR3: TGTGCCAGCAGTTACCAAACGACACCTACGAACACTGAAGCTTTCTTT.

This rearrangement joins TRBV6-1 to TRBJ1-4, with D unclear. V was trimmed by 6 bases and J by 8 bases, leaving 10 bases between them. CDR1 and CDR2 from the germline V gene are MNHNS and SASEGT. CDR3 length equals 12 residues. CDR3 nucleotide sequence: TGTGCCAGCAGCGGGGTGGGGGAAAAACTGTTTTTT. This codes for CASSGVGEKLFF.

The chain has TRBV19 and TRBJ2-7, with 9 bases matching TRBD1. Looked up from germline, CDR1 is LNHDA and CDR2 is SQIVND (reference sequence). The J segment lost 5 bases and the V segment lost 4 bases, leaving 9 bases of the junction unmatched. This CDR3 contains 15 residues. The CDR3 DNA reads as TGTGCCAGTAGTAGTTCCCGGGACAGGGATAACGAGCAGTACTTC. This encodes CASSSSRDRDNEQYF.